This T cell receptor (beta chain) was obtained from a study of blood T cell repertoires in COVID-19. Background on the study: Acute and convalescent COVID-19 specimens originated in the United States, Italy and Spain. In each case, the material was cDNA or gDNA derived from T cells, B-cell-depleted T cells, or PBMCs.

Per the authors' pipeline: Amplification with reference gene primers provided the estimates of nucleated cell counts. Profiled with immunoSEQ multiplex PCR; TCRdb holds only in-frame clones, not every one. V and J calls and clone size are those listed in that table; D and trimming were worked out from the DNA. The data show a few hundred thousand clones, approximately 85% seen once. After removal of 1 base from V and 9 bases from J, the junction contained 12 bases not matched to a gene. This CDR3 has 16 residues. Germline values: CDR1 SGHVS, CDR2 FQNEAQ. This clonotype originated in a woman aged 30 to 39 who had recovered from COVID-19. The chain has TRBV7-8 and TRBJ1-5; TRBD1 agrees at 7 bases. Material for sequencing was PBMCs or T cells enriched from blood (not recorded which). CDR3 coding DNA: TGTGCCAGCAGCTTAGTTCCCAGGGGGACCCTGGGGCCCCAGCATTTT. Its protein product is CASSLVPRGTLGPQHF.